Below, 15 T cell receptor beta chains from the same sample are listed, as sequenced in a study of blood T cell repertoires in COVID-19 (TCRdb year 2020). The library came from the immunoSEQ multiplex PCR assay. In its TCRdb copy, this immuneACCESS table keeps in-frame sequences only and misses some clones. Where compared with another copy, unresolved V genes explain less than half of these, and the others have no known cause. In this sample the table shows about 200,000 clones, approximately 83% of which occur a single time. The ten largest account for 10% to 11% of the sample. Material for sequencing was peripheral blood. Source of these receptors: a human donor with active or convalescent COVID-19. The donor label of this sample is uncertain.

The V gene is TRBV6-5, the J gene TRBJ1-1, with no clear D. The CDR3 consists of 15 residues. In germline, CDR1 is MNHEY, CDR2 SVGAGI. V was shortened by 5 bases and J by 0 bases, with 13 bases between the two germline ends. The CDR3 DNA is TGTGCCAGCAGTACCCACAGAGGGATGAACACTGAAGCTTTCTTT. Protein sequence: CASSTHRGMNTEAFF.

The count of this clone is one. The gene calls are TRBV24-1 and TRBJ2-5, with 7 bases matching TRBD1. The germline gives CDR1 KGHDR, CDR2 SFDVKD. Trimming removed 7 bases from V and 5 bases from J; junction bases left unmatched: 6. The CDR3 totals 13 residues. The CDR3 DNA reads TGTGCCACCAGCGAGGGGGCGCGGGAGACCCAGTACTTC. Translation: CATSEGARETQYF.

The CDR3 DNA reads TGTGCCAGCAGTCCTCCGGACACGAACTATGGCTACACCTTC. It codes for CASSPPDTNYGYTF. This sequence joins TRBV27 and TRBJ1-2; possibly TRBD1 for D (5 bases). Trimming left V 5 bases short and J 2 bases short, with 12 bases between. Germline loops: CDR1 MNHEY, CDR2 SMNVEV (reference sequence). CDR3 length equals 14 residues.

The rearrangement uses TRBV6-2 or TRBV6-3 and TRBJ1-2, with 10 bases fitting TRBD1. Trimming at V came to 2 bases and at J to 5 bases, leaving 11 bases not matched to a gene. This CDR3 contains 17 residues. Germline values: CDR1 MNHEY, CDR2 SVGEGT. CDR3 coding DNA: TGTGCCAGCAGTTACCTCCCGGGACAGGGGAGTTCATATGGCTACACCTTC. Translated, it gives CASSYLPGQGSSYGYTF.

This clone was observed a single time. This CDR3 reads CASSLGGTSGRAQGETQYF. The CDR3 bases are TGTGCCAGCAGCTTAGGGGGGACTAGCGGAAGGGCCCAGGGAGAGACCCAGTACTTC. The chain recombines TRBV7-2 with TRBJ2-5, with 11 bases identical to TRBD2. Trimming took 1 base from V and 4 from J; bases not matched to a gene: 14. Germline V gene lookup returns CDR1 SGHTA and CDR2 FQGNSA. This CDR3 is 19 amino acids long.

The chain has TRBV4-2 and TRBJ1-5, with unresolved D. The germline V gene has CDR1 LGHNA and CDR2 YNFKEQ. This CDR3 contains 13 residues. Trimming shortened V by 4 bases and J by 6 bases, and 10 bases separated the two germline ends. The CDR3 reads CASSLKEGQPQHF. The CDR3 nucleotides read TGTGCCAGCAGCCTGAAAGAGGGTCAGCCCCAGCATTTT.

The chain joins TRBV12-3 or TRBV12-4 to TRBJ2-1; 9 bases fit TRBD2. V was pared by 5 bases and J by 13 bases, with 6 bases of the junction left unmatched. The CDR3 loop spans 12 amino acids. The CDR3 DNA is TGTGCCAGCAGTCCTTCTAGCGGGACCCAGTTCTTC. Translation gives CASSPSSGTQFF.

This CDR3 reads CASRPDRGAGNTIYF. The CDR3 bases are TGCGCCAGCAGACCCGACAGGGGTGCAGGAAACACCATATATTTT. The chain joins TRBV5-1 to TRBJ1-3; 8 nucleotides match TRBD1. Germline CDR1 is SGHRS and CDR2 is YFSETQ. With 5 bases clipped from V and 4 bases from J, the junction kept 8 bases outside the gene matches. The CDR3 consists of 15 residues.

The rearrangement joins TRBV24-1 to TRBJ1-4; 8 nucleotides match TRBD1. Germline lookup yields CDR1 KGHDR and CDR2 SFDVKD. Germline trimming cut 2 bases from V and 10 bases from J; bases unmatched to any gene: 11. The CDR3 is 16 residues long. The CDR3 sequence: CATSDSPGTGSVKLFF. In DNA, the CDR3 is TGTGCCACCAGTGATTCGCCCGGGACAGGAAGTGTAAAACTGTTTTTT.

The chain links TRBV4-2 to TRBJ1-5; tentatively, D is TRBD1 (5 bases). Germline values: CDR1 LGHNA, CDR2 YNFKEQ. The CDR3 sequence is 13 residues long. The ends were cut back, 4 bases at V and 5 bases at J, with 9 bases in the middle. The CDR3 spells CASSLDRDQPQHF. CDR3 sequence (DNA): TGTGCCAGCAGCCTCGACAGAGATCAGCCCCAGCATTTT.

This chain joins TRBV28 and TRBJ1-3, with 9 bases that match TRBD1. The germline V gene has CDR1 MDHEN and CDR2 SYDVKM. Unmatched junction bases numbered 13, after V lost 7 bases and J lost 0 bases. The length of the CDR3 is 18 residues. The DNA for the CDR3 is TGTGCCAGCACCAGACAGGGGGTTTACCTTTCCTCTGGAAACACCATATATTTT. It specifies CASTRQGVYLSSGNTIYF.

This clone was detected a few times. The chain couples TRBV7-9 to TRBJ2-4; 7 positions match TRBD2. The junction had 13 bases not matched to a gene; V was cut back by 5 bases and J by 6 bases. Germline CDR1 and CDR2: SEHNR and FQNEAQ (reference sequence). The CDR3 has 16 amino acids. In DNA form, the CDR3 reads TGTGCCAGCAGCCCTGCCCTGGGGGGGAGTGGAAACATTCAGTACTTC. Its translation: CASSPALGGSGNIQYF.

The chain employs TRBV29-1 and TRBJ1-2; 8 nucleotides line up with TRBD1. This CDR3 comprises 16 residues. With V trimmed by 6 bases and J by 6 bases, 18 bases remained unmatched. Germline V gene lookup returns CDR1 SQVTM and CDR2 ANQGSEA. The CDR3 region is CSVPQRRAQGEDGYTF. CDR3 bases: TGCAGCGTCCCCCAAAGGAGGGCACAGGGGGAAGATGGCTACACCTTC.

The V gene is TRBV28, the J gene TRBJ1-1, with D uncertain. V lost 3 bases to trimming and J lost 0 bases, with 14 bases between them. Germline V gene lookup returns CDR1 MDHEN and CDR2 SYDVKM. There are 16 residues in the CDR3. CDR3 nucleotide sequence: TGTGCCAGCAGTTTCCTCTTACCGACTTTGAACACTGAAGCTTTCTTT. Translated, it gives CASSFLLPTLNTEAFF.

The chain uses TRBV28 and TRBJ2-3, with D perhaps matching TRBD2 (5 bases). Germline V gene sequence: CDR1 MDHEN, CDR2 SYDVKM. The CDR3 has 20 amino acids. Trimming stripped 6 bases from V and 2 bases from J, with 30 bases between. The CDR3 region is CASRTDWIGLQPLNTDTQYF. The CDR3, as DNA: TGTGCCAGCAGGACGGACTGGATAGGACTCCAACCCTTGAACACAGATACGCAGTATTTT.